This record concerns one T cell receptor (beta chain) sequence. This sample was included in a study of blood T cell repertoires in COVID-19. Turning to the study itself: Both acute and convalescent COVID-19 samples were obtained from the United States, Italy and Spain. The analysed material was cDNA or gDNA that came from T cells, B-cell-depleted T cells, or PBMCs.

In the study's own analysis: Estimated nucleated cell counts came from reference gene primer amplification. Only in-frame clones appear in the TCRdb table, and some are missing; sequencing was by immunoSEQ multiplex PCR. V and J calls and clone size are given by that table; D and trimming were obtained from the DNA. The sample records 75,000 to 95,000 clones, 75% to 90% being singletons. V trimming: 1 base; J trimming: 2 bases; junction bases outside the gene matches: 4. The CDR3 covers 15 residues. Germline lookup yields CDR1 SGHAT and CDR2 FQDESV (reference sequence). The V and J genes are TRBV11-1 and TRBJ2-7; 8 bases map to TRBD1. This clonotype was sampled from a human donor in a cohort sampled during active COVID-19. The specimen was peripheral blood. The CDR3 region is CASSLEGQAAYEQYF. DNA for the CDR3: TGTGCCAGCAGCTTAGAGGGACAGGCTGCCTACGAGCAGTACTTC.